This section outlines one TCR beta chain sequence together with its context. Its specificity is not known. Naive CD8 cells comprised CD45RO-negative, CCR7-positively selected cells, excluding terminally differentiated effector memory CD45RA+ cells. CDR1 and CDR2 from the germline V gene are SGHRS and YFSETQ. Trimming pared 4 bases from V and 0 bases from J, leaving 13 bases between. CDR3 length: 15 amino acids. This record comes from a study of shared clonotypes between healthy human individuals. Study findings and constraints: Several donors had 4% to 6.5% of their naive CD4 clonotypes in common. Rarefaction indicated that sorted-subset sequencing remained incomplete although depth was large.

The method was immunoSEQ multiplex PCR; TCRdb's version includes in-frame clones alone and lacks a portion of them. This repertoire shows about 2 million clones, around 96% found once; its top ten account for 1.2%. This TCR was sampled from a man between 18 and 29 years old in good health. The sequenced sample was naive CD8+ T cells sorted from blood. This chain uses TRBV5-1 with TRBJ1-1; no firm D call. CDR3 region: CASSLTASMNTEAFF. CDR3 nucleotide sequence: TGCGCCAGCAGCCTCACTGCCAGTATGAACACTGAAGCTTTCTTT.